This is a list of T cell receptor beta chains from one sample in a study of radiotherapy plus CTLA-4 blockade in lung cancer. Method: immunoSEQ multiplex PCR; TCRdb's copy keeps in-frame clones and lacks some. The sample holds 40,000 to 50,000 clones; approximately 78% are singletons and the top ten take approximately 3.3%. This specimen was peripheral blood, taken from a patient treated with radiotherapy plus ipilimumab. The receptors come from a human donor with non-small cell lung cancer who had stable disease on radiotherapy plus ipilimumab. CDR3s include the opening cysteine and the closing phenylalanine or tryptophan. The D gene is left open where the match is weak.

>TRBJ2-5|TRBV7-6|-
TGTGCCAGCAGCTCTGTGACTAGTTTAGGACAAGAGACCCAGTACTTC
CASSSVTSLGQETQYF
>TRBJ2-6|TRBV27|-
TGTGCCAGCAGCCCGTCGGGTACTGGGGCCAACGTCCTGACTTTC
CASSPSGTGANVLTF
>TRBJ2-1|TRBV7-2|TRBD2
TGTGCCAGCAGGGCAGCGGGGTACAATGAGCAGTTCTTC
CASRAAGYNEQFF
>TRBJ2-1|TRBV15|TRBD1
TGTGCCACCACCCGGGACAGGGTTAACAATGAGCAGTTCTTC
CATTRDRVNNEQFF
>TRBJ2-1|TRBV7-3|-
TGTGCCAGCAGCTTAACTAGCGGCCGCGATGAGCAGTTCTTC
CASSLTSGRDEQFF
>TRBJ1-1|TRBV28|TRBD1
TGTGCCAGCAGTCCCGGGACAGTGAACACTGAAGCTTTCTTT
CASSPGTVNTEAFF
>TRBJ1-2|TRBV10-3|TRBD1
TGTGCCATCAGTGAAGGACAGGTCTATGGCTACACCTTC
CAISEGQVYGYTF
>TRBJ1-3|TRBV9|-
TGTGCCAGCAGCCCCCGGACATCTGGAAACACCATATATTTT
CASSPRTSGNTIYF
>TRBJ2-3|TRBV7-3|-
TGTGCCAGCAGCTTAACGCGGGATAGCACAGATACGCAGTATTTT
CASSLTRDSTDTQYF
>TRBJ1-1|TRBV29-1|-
TGCAGCGTTGATACTAGGTTCGGGAACACTGAAGCTTTCTTT
CSVDTRFGNTEAFF
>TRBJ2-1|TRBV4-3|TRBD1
TGCGCCAGCAGTACGGACAGGGGGCTTAATGAGCAGTTCTTC
CASSTDRGLNEQFF
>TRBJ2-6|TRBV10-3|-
TGTGCCATCAGTGACATTATCCGGGGTTACTCTGGGGCCAACGTCCTGACTTTC
CAISDIIRGYSGANVLTF
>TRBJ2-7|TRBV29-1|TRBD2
TGCAGCGTTGGGGGGGGCTACGAGCAGTACTTC
CSVGGGYEQYF
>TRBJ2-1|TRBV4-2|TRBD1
TGTGCCAGCAGCCAAGAACCCCTGGCGACAGGGGGATTTAGGGAGCAGTTCTTC
CASSQEPLATGGFREQFF
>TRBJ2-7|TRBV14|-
TGTGCCAGCAGCCGCGTCACGCCACGGGGTCCCTCTTACGAGCAGTACTTC
CASSRVTPRGPSYEQYF
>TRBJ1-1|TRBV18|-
TGTGCCAGCTCACCAATTGTAGGACAAACCATTGAAGCTTTCTTT
CASSPIVGQTIEAFF